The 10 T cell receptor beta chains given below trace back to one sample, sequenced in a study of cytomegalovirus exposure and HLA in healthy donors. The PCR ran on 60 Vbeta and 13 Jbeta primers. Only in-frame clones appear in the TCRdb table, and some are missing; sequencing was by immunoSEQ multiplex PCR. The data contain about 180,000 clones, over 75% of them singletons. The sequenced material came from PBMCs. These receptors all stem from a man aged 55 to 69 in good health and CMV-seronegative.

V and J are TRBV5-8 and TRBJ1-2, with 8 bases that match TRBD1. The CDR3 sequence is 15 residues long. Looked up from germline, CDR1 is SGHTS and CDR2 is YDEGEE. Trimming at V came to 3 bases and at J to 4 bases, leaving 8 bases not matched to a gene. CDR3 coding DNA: TGTGCCAGCAGCTCGGACGGACAGGGAGTCTATGGCTACACCTTC. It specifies CASSSDGQGVYGYTF.

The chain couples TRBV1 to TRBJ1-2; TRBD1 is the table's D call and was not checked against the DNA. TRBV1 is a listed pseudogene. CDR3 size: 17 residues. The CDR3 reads CTSSQDLGAVPLYGYTF. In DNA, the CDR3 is TGCACCAGCAGCCAAGATCTTGGGGCCGTCCCCCTCTATGGCTACACCTTC.

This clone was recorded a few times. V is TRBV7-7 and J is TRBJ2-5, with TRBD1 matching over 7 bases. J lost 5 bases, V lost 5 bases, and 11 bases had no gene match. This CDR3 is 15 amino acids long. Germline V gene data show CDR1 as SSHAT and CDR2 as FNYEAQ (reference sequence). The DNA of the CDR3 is TGTGCCAGCAGCGCCGGGACAGAGTTACGTGAGACCCAGTACTTC. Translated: CASSAGTELRETQYF.

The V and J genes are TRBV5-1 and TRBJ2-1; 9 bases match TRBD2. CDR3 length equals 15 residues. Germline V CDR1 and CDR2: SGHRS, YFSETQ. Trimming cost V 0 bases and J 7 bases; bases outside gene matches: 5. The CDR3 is CASSLVLAGQNEQFF. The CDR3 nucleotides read TGCGCCAGCAGCTTGGTCCTAGCGGGACAAAATGAGCAGTTCTTC.

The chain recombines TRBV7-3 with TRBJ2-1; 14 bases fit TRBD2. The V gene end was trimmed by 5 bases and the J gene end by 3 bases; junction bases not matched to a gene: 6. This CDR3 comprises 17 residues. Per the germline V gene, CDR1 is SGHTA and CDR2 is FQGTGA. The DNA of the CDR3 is TGTGCCAGCAGCCCGGGACTAGCGGGAGTTTACTACAATGAGCAGTTCTTC. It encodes CASSPGLAGVYYNEQFF.

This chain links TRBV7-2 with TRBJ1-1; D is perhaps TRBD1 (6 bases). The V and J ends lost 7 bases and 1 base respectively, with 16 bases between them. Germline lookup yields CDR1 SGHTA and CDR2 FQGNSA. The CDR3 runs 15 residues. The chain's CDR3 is CASNPGGGRNTEAFF. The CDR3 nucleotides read TGTGCCAGCAACCCGGGGGGGGGCCGGAACACTGAAGCTTTCTTT.

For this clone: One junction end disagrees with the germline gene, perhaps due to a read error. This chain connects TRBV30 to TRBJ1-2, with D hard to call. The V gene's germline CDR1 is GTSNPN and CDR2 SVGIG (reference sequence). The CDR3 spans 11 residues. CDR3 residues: CGAALGYGNTF. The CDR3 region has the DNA TGTGGGGCAGCCCTTGGCTATGGCAACACCTTC.

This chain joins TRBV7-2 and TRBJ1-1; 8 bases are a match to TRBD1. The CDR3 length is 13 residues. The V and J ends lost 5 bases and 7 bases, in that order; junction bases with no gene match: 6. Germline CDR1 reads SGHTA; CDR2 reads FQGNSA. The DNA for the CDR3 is TGTGCCAGCAGCCTACAGGGGGTGGGTGAAGCTTTCTTT. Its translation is CASSLQGVGEAFF.

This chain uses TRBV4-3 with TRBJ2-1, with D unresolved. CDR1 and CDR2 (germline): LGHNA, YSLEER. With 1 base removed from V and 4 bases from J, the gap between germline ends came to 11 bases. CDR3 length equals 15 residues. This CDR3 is CASSQAGNYYNEQFF. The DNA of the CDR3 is TGCGCCAGCAGCCAAGCGGGTAATTATTACAATGAGCAGTTCTTC.

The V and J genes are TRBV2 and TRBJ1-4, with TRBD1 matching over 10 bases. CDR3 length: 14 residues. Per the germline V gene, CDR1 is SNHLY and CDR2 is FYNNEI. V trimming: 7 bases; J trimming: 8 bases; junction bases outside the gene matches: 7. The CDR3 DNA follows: TGTGCCAGCATCTGGGACAGGGGACGAGAAAAACTGTTTTTT. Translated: CASIWDRGREKLFF.